The clone carrying this T cell receptor beta chain has only a few counts. Antigen: not known. These data are taken from a study of early T cells in non-severe SARS-CoV-2 infection. In germline, CDR1 is SGDLS, CDR2 YYNGEE. This CDR3 has 14 residues. Trimming at V came to 4 bases and at J to 5 bases, leaving 8 bases not matched to a gene. Researchers attached unique molecular identifiers to individual cDNA molecules. TCRdb fed the 5' RACE reads into MiXCR, producing one record per CDR3 protein. The repertoire has roughly 60,000 distinct CDR3 sequences, about 11% of them found once; the top ten carry approximately 3%. Findings and limits, study-wide: VDJdb matching favored anti-spike CD8 responses, missing private and CD4 specificities.

This specimen consisted of whole blood, obtained at baseline. The chain carries TRBV9 and TRBJ1-1, with TRBD1 identical over 7 bases. The TCR sequence derives from an adult who was a healthcare worker with PCR-confirmed SARS-CoV-2 infection or an uninfected control (not recorded which). CDR3 in amino acids: CASSRWTGGTEAFF. The CDR3 bases are TGTGCCAGCAGCAGATGGACAGGAGGGACTGAAGCTTTCTTT.